The 18 T cell receptor beta chains listed next were all sequenced from one sample in a study of response to subunit inactivated influenza vaccine. A single record per CDR3 protein comes from TCRdb applying MiXCR to the RT-PCR reads. The table has around 490,000 distinct CDR3 sequences, about 7.6% seen once; the top ten hold approximately 13%. Here the sequenced sample was PBMCs from blood, taken less than 25 months after vaccination. The receptors were gathered from a man between 50 and 69 years old who received an inactivated influenza vaccine.

This clonotype was counted only a few times. The CDR3 bases are TGTGCCAGCAGGGATGGACAAATCAATCAGCCCCAGCATTTT. This gives the protein CASRDGQINQPQHF. V and J are TRBV2 and TRBJ1-5, with a weak D call TRBD1 (5 bases). Looked up from germline, CDR1 is SNHLY and CDR2 is FYNNEI. The germline V and J ends were trimmed by 6 bases and 3 bases, with 12 bases remaining between them. The CDR3 covers 14 residues.

This clonotype occurred many times. The V call is TRBV3-1, the J call TRBJ2-1; the match to TRBD1 covers 7 bases. This CDR3 contains 13 residues. The junction had 8 bases not matched to a gene; V was cut back by 9 bases and J by 6 bases. The germline gives CDR1 LGHDT, CDR2 YNNKEL (reference sequence). The CDR3 sequence: CASRQGGFNEQFF. Here the CDR3 DNA reads TGTGCCAGTAGACAGGGCGGTTTCAATGAGCAGTTCTTC.

This clonotype was counted only a few times. The chain joins TRBV29-1 to TRBJ2-7; 10 bases map to TRBD1. The CDR3 is 13 residues long. The V gene's germline CDR1 is SQVTM and CDR2 ANQGSEA. J gave up 6 bases and V 7 bases, and 9 bases lay outside the gene matches. The CDR3 reads CSGGFGTGVEQYF. The DNA for the CDR3 is TGCAGCGGGGGATTCGGGACAGGGGTCGAGCAGTACTTC.

The rearrangement joins TRBV28 to TRBJ2-7; 8 nucleotides align to TRBD1. The germline V gene encodes CDR1 MDHEN and CDR2 SYDVKM. CDR3 size: 13 residues. The trim removed 8 bases at V and 5 bases at J, leaving 8 bases unmatched. The CDR3 DNA reads TGTGCCAGCTCCAGACAGGGGTTGCACGAGCAGTACTTC. This codes for CASSRQGLHEQYF. The full variable domain, with the rest looked up from reference TRBV28 and TRBJ2-7, is DVKVTQSSRYLVKRTGEKVFLECVQDMDHENMFWYRQDPGLGLRLIYFSYDVKMKEKGDIPEGYSVSREKKERFSLILESASTNQTSMYLCASSRQGLHEQYFGPGTRLTVT.

In this sample, this clonotype turned up many times. The V and J genes are TRBV5-1 and TRBJ2-3, with 11 bases that match TRBD2. The length of the CDR3 is 14 residues. The germline V gene encodes CDR1 SGHRS and CDR2 YFSETQ. With V trimmed by 5 bases and J by 7 bases, 6 bases remained unmatched. The CDR3 DNA reads TGCGCCAGCAGTACTAGCGGGGGTCGGAATACGCAGTATTTT. Protein: CASSTSGGRNTQYF.

This clonotype has only a few counts. The rearrangement joins TRBV20-1 to TRBJ2-1; 8 bases align to TRBD1. The V gene end was trimmed by 3 bases and the J gene end by 3 bases; junction bases not matched to a gene: 4. This CDR3 is built from 14 residues. Germline loops: CDR1 DFQATT, CDR2 SNEGSKA (reference sequence). In DNA form, the CDR3 reads TGCAGTGCTAGTTCGGACAGGGACTACAATGAGCAGTTCTTC. Translating it yields CSASSDRDYNEQFF.

This clonotype was observed at least ten times. The V call is TRBV5-1, the J call TRBJ2-1; perhaps TRBD1 as D (5 bases). The CDR3 length is 14 residues. Germline CDR1 reads SGHRS; CDR2 reads YFSETQ. V lost 3 bases to trimming and J lost 9 bases, with 16 bases between them. This chain's CDR3 is CASSWALDSSEQFF. The CDR3, as DNA: TGCGCCAGCAGCTGGGCCCTTGACAGCTCTGAGCAGTTCTTC.

The chain uses TRBV12-3 or TRBV12-4 and TRBJ1-5, with 7 bases aligning to TRBD1. The CDR3 length is 17 residues. The V segment lost 5 bases and the J segment 0 bases; nucleotides outside the gene matches: 10. The CDR3 DNA follows: TGTGCCAGCAGTCCGTCCGGGACAGCGTATAGCAATCAGCCCCAGCATTTT. This codes for CASSPSGTAYSNQPQHF.

V usage is TRBV7-3 and J usage is TRBJ1-6; D uncertain. Germline V gives CDR1 SGHTA, CDR2 FQGTGA. Trimming removed 1 base from V and 10 bases from J, with 8 bases in between. The CDR3 has 13 residues. The CDR3 DNA reads TGTGCCAGCAGCTTAATAATAAGATCACCCCTCCACTTT. Its translation: CASSLIIRSPLHF.

Only a few counts were recorded for this clonotype. The chain carries TRBV5-1 and TRBJ1-2; D call uncertain. This CDR3 is 14 amino acids long. Germline loops: CDR1 SGHRS, CDR2 YFSETQ. The V and J ends lost 0 bases and 1 base respectively, with 7 bases between them. Written as DNA, the CDR3 is TGCGCCAGCAGCTTGGACACCTTTAACTATGGCTACACCTTC. Its translation is CASSLDTFNYGYTF.

Many counts were recorded for this clonotype. The J gene is TRBJ1-4, the V gene TRBV7-9; no reliable D call. Deletions cut 5 bases from V and 3 bases from J, with 1 base between. The CDR3 spans 11 residues. The germline gives CDR1 SEHNR, CDR2 FQNEAQ (reference sequence). The CDR3 coding sequence is TGTGCCAGCAGCCCTAATGAAAAACTGTTTTTT. As protein: CASSPNEKLFF. Full variable domain (rest looked up from reference TRBV7-9 and TRBJ1-4): DTGVSQNPRHKITKRGQNVTFRCDPISEHNRLYWYRQTLGQGPEFLTYFQNEAQLEKSRLLSDRFSAERPKGSFSTLEIQRTEQGDSAMYLCASSPNEKLFFGSGTQLSVL.

This clonotype was observed a few times. V and J are TRBV20-1 and TRBJ2-5; 9 positions match TRBD1. The CDR3 consists of 14 residues. The V segment lost 3 bases and the J segment 3 bases; nucleotides outside the gene matches: 5. Germline V gives CDR1 DFQATT, CDR2 SNEGSKA (reference sequence). The CDR3 loop is CSASTTGGEETQYF. The DNA for the CDR3 is TGCAGTGCTAGCACGACAGGGGGGGAAGAGACCCAGTACTTC.

Many counts were recorded for this clonotype. The rearrangement links TRBV12-3 or TRBV12-4 to TRBJ1-2; 7 nucleotides line up with TRBD1. This CDR3 is 14 amino acids long. With V trimmed by 6 bases and J by 2 bases, 6 bases remained unmatched. CDR3 in DNA: TGTGCCAGCAGCACTGGGACAGCCAACTATGGCTACACCTTC. Translated: CASSTGTANYGYTF.

This clonotype showed up just a few times. This sequence joins TRBV7-2 and TRBJ1-1; 7 positions agree with TRBD1. This CDR3 has 15 amino acids. Germline values: CDR1 SGHTA, CDR2 FQGNSA. V dropped 5 bases and J dropped 6; count of bases not matched to a gene: 12. CDR3 DNA sequence: TGTGCCAGCAGCATTGAGGGAGGGGGCTTACCTGAAGCTTTCTTT. Translating gives CASSIEGGGLPEAFF.

This clonotype was seen a few times. The chain combines TRBV5-1 with TRBJ2-5; D possibly matches TRBD1 or TRBD2 (5 bases each). The V end was cut by 1 base, the J end by 10 bases, with 20 bases between. In germline, CDR1 is SGHRS, CDR2 YFSETQ. The CDR3 has 15 residues. The CDR3 reads CASSLRVGTASHQYF. Here the CDR3 DNA reads TGCGCCAGCAGCTTGCGCGTTGGGACCGCATCACACCAGTACTTC. Variable domain in full (rest from reference TRBV5-1 and TRBJ2-5): KAGVTQTPRYLIKTRGQQVTLSCSPISGHRSVSWYQQTPGQGLQFLFEYFSETQRNKGNFPGRFSGRQFSNSRSEMNVSTLELGDSALYLCASSLRVGTASHQYFGPGTRLLVL.

This clonotype was observed many times. The chain combines TRBV12-3 or TRBV12-4 with TRBJ2-3; D unclear. V gave up 1 base and J gave up 3 bases, with 8 bases separating them. The CDR3 extends over 14 amino acids. The CDR3 DNA follows: TGTGCCAGCAGTTTAGGAACACCTACAGATACGCAGTATTTT. It translates to CASSLGTPTDTQYF.

A few counts support this clonotype. This chain connects TRBV20-1 to TRBJ2-7, with 7 bases identical to TRBD1. This CDR3 spans 14 amino acids. The V gene end was trimmed by 3 bases and the J gene end by 7 bases; junction bases not matched to a gene: 12. CDR1 DFQATT and CDR2 SNEGSKA come from the germline V gene (reference sequence). CDR3 protein: CSASPRDSLGEQYF. The CDR3 nucleotides read TGCAGTGCTAGTCCCCGGGACAGCCTTGGGGAGCAGTACTTC.

The V and J genes are TRBV29-1 and TRBJ2-7; D remains unclear. The CDR3 totals 15 residues. V lost 1 base, J lost 1 base, and 14 bases lay in between. The germline CDR1 and CDR2 sequences are SQVTM and ANQGSEA. CDR3 amino acids: CSVEGHRDHSYEQYF. The CDR3 DNA is TGCAGCGTTGAAGGGCACAGAGACCATTCCTACGAGCAGTACTTC.